This T cell receptor beta chain derives from a study of blood T cell repertoires in COVID-19. Study background: Researchers got acute and convalescent COVID-19 samples from the United States, Italy and Spain. The analysed material was cDNA or gDNA that came from T cells, B-cell-depleted T cells, or PBMCs.

Source study methods: Amplification from reference gene primers served as the basis for estimated nucleated cell counts. Assay used: immunoSEQ multiplex PCR; TCRdb lists only in-frame clones, some missing. Clonal size and the V and J genes are those of that table, whereas D and trimming came from the DNA. The table lists 170,000 or so clones, just over 85% of them singletons. This CDR3 has 17 amino acids. The germline V and J ends were trimmed by 5 bases and 5 bases, with 19 bases remaining between them. Germline-derived CDR1 and CDR2 are LNHDA and SQIVND (reference sequence). This clone was observed a few times.

The sequenced sample consisted of peripheral blood. This receptor was obtained from a man aged 50 to 59 with active or convalescent COVID-19. This chain connects TRBV19 to TRBJ1-6, with a tentative D call TRBD1 (5 bases). The DNA of the CDR3 is TGTGCCAGTAGTCCAAGAACAAGGGGCACTAATAATTCACCCCTCCACTTT. This translates into CASSPRTRGTNNSPLHF.